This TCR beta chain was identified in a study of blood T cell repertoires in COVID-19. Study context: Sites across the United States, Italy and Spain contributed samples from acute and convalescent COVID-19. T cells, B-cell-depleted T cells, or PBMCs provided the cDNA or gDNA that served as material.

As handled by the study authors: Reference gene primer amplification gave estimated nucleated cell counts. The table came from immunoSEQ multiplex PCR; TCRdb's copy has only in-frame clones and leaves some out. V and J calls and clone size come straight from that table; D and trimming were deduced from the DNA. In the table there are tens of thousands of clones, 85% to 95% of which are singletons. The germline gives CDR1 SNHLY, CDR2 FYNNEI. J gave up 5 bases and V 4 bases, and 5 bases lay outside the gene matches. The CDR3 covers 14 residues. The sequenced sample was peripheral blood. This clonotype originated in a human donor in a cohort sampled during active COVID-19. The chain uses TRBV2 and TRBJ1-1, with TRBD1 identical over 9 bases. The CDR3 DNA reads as TGTGCCAGCAGTGCGGAACAGGGGGCGACTGAAGCTTTCTTT. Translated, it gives CASSAEQGATEAFF.